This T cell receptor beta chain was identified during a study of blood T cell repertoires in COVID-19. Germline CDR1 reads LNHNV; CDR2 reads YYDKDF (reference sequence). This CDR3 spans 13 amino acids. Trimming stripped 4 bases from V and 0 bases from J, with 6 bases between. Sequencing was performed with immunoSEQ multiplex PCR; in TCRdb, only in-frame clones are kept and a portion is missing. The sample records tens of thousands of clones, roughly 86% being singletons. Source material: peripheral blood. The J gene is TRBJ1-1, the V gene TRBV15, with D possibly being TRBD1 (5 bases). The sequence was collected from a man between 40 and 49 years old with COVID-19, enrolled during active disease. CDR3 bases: TGTGCCACCAGCATGGACATGAACACTGAAGCTTTCTTT. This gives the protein CATSMDMNTEAFF.